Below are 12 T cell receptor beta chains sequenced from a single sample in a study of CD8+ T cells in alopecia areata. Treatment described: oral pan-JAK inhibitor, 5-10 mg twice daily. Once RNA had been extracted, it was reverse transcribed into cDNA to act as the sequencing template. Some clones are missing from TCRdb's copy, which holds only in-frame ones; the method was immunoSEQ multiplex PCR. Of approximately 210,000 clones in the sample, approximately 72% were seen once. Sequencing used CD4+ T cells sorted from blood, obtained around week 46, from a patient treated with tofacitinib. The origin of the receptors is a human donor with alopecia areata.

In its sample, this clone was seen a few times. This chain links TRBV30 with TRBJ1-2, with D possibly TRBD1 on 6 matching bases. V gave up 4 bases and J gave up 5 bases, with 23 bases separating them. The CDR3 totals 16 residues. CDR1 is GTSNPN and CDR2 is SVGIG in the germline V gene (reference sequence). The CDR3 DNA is TGTGCCTGGAACCTGGGGGGCCCCTCTCCTTCATATGGCTACACCTTC. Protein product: CAWNLGGPSPSYGYTF.

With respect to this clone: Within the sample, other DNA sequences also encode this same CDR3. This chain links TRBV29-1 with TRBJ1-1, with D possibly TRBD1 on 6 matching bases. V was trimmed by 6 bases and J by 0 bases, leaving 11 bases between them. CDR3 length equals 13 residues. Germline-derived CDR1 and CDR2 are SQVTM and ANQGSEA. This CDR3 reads CSVEGHLNTEAFF. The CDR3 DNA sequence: TGCAGCGTGGAGGGACACCTGAACACTGAAGCTTTCTTT.

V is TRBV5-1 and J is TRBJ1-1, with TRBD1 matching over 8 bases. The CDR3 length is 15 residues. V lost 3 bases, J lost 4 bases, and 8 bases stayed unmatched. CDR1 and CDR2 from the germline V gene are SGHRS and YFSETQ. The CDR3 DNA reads TGCGCCAGCAGCTCACACGGACAGGGAACCACTGAAGCTTTCTTT. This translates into CASSSHGQGTTEAFF.

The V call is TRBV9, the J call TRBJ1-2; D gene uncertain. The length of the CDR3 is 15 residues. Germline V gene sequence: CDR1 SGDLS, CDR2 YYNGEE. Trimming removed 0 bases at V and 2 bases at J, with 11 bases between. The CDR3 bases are TGTGCCAGCAGCGTAGGAGGGTCGCCCAACTATGGCTACACCTTC. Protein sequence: CASSVGGSPNYGYTF.

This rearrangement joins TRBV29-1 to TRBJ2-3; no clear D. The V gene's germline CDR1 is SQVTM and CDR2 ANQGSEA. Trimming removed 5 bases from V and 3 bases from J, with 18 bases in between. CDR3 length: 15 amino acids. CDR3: CSVTNLVVMTDTQYF. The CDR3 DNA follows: TGCAGCGTTACCAACCTCGTAGTTATGACAGATACGCAGTATTTT.

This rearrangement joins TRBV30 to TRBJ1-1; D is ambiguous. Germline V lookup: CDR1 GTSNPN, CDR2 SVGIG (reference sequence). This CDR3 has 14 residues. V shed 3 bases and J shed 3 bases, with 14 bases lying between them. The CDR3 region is CAWSVGSGDTEAFF. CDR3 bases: TGTGCCTGGAGCGTCGGTAGTGGGGACACTGAAGCTTTCTTT. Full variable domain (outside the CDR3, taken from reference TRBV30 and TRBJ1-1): SQTIHQWPATLVQPVGSPLSLECTVEGTSNPNLYWYRQAAGRGLQLLFYSVGIGQISSEVPQNLSASRPQDRQFILSSKKLLLSDSGFYLCAWSVGSGDTEAFFGQGTRLTVV.

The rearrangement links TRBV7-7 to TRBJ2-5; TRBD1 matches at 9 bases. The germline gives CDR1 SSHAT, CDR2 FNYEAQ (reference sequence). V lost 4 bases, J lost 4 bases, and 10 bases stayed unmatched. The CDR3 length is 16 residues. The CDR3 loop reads CASSSGQGTPGETQYF. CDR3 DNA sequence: TGTGCCAGCAGCTCCGGACAGGGGACGCCAGGAGAGACCCAGTACTTC.

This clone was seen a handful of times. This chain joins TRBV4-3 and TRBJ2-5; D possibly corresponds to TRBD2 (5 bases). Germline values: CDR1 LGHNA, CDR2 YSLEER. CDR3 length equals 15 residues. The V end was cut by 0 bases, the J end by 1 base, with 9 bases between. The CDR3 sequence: CASSQDGLIQETQYF. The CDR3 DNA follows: TGCGCCAGCAGCCAAGATGGACTGATCCAAGAGACCCAGTACTTC.

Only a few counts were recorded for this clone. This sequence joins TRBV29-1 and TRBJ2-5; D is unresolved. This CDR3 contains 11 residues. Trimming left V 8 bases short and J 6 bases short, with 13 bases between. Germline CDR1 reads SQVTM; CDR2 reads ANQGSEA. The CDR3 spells CSFNFQQTQYF. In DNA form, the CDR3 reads TGCAGCTTCAACTTCCAGCAGACCCAGTACTTC. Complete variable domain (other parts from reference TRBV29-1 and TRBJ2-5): SAVISQKPSRDICQRGTSLTIQCQVDSQVTMMFWYRQQPGQSLTLIATANQGSEATYESGFVIDKFPISRPNLTFSTLTVSNMSPEDSSIYLCSFNFQQTQYFGPGTRLLVL.

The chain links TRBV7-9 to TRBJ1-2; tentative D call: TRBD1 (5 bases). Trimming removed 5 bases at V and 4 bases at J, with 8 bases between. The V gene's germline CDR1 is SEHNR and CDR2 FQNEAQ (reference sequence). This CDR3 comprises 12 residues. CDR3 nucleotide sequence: TGTGCCAGCAGCACTACAGGCTATGGCTACACCTTC. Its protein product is CASSTTGYGYTF.

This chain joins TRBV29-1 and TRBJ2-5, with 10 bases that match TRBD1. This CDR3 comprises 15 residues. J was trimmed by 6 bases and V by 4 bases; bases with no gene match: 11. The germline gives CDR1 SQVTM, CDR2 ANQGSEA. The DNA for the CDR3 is TGCAGCGTTGGGGACCCGGGGACAGGGGATCAGACCCAGTACTTC. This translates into CSVGDPGTGDQTQYF.

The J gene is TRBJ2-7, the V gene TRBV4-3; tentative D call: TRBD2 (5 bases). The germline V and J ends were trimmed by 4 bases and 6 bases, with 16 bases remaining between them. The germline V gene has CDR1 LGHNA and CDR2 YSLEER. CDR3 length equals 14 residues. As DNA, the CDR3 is TGCGCCAGCAGCCTTAAACGGGATGGAGGCGAGCAGTACTTC. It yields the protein CASSLKRDGGEQYF.